Reported below is one TCR beta chain. Its antigen is not identified. Germline V gene lookup returns CDR1 SGDLS and CDR2 YYNGEE. V was clipped by 7 bases and J by 1 base; unmatched bases: 3. The CDR3 spans 13 residues. The data derive from a study of a mutant IDH1 vaccine in newly diagnosed glioma. Study details: Vaccines began 4-6 weeks after radiotherapy alone, or with temozolomide cycles.

Study-level results: Evidence of vaccine-induced immune responses was documented in 85% to 95% of patients.

The table came from immunoSEQ multiplex PCR; TCRdb's copy has only in-frame clones and leaves some out. The sample has about 54,000 clones, 84% seen once. Time point indicated: week 35, safety follow-up. It was 300 ug of mutant IDH1 20-mer peptide that made up each vaccine dose, given with topical imiquimod. Patients underwent eight vaccinations, which took place in weeks 1, 3, 5, 7, 11, 15, 19 and 23. Donors had new IDH1-mutant astrocytomas of WHO grade 3 or 4 (ATRX-lost). This sequence joins TRBV9 and TRBJ2-3, with TRBD2 identical over 7 bases. The origin of this receptor is a woman between 18 and 30 years old with glioma. Sequencing was performed on PBMCs, taken from a glioma patient whose treatment included an IDH1 peptide vaccine. The CDR3 bases are TGTGCCAGCGGCACTAGCGGCACAGATACGCAGTATTTT. It specifies CASGTSGTDTQYF.